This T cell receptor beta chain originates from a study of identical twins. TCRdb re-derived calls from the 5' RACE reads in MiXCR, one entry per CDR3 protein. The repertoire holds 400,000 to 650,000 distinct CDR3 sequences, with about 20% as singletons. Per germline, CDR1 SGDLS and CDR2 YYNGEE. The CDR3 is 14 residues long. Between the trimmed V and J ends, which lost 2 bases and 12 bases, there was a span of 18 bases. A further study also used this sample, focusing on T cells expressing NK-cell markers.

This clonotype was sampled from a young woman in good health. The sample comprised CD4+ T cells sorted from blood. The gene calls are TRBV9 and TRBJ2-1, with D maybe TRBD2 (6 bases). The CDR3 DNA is TGTGCCAGCAGCGTTTCTAGCGATGCCCCTAGGCAGTTCTTC. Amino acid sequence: CASSVSSDAPRQFF.